This T cell receptor beta chain was sequenced for a study of blood T cells in healthy people across ages. Primed by a sample-barcoded 5' primer and a J-beta primer mix, a second PCR proceeded for roughly 7 to 11 cycles. MiXCR was run by TCRdb on the 5' RACE reads, yielding one entry per CDR3 protein. The sample includes over 1,500,000 distinct CDR3 sequences, around 50% of them seen just once. As concerns this clonotype: A read error is possible here, since a much larger clone lies one base away.

Deletions cut 7 bases from V and 6 bases from J, with 19 bases between. The length of the CDR3 is 13 residues. Germline V lookup: CDR1 SQVTM, CDR2 ANQGSEA. The V and J genes are TRBV29-1 and TRBJ2-7; a weak D match, TRBD1 (6 bases). This sequence originates from a middle-aged woman in good health. Sequenced sample: blood. The CDR3 nucleotides read TGCAGCGCCCGGATAAGAACAGGGTGCGAGCAGTACTTC. This gives the protein CSARIRTGCEQYF.